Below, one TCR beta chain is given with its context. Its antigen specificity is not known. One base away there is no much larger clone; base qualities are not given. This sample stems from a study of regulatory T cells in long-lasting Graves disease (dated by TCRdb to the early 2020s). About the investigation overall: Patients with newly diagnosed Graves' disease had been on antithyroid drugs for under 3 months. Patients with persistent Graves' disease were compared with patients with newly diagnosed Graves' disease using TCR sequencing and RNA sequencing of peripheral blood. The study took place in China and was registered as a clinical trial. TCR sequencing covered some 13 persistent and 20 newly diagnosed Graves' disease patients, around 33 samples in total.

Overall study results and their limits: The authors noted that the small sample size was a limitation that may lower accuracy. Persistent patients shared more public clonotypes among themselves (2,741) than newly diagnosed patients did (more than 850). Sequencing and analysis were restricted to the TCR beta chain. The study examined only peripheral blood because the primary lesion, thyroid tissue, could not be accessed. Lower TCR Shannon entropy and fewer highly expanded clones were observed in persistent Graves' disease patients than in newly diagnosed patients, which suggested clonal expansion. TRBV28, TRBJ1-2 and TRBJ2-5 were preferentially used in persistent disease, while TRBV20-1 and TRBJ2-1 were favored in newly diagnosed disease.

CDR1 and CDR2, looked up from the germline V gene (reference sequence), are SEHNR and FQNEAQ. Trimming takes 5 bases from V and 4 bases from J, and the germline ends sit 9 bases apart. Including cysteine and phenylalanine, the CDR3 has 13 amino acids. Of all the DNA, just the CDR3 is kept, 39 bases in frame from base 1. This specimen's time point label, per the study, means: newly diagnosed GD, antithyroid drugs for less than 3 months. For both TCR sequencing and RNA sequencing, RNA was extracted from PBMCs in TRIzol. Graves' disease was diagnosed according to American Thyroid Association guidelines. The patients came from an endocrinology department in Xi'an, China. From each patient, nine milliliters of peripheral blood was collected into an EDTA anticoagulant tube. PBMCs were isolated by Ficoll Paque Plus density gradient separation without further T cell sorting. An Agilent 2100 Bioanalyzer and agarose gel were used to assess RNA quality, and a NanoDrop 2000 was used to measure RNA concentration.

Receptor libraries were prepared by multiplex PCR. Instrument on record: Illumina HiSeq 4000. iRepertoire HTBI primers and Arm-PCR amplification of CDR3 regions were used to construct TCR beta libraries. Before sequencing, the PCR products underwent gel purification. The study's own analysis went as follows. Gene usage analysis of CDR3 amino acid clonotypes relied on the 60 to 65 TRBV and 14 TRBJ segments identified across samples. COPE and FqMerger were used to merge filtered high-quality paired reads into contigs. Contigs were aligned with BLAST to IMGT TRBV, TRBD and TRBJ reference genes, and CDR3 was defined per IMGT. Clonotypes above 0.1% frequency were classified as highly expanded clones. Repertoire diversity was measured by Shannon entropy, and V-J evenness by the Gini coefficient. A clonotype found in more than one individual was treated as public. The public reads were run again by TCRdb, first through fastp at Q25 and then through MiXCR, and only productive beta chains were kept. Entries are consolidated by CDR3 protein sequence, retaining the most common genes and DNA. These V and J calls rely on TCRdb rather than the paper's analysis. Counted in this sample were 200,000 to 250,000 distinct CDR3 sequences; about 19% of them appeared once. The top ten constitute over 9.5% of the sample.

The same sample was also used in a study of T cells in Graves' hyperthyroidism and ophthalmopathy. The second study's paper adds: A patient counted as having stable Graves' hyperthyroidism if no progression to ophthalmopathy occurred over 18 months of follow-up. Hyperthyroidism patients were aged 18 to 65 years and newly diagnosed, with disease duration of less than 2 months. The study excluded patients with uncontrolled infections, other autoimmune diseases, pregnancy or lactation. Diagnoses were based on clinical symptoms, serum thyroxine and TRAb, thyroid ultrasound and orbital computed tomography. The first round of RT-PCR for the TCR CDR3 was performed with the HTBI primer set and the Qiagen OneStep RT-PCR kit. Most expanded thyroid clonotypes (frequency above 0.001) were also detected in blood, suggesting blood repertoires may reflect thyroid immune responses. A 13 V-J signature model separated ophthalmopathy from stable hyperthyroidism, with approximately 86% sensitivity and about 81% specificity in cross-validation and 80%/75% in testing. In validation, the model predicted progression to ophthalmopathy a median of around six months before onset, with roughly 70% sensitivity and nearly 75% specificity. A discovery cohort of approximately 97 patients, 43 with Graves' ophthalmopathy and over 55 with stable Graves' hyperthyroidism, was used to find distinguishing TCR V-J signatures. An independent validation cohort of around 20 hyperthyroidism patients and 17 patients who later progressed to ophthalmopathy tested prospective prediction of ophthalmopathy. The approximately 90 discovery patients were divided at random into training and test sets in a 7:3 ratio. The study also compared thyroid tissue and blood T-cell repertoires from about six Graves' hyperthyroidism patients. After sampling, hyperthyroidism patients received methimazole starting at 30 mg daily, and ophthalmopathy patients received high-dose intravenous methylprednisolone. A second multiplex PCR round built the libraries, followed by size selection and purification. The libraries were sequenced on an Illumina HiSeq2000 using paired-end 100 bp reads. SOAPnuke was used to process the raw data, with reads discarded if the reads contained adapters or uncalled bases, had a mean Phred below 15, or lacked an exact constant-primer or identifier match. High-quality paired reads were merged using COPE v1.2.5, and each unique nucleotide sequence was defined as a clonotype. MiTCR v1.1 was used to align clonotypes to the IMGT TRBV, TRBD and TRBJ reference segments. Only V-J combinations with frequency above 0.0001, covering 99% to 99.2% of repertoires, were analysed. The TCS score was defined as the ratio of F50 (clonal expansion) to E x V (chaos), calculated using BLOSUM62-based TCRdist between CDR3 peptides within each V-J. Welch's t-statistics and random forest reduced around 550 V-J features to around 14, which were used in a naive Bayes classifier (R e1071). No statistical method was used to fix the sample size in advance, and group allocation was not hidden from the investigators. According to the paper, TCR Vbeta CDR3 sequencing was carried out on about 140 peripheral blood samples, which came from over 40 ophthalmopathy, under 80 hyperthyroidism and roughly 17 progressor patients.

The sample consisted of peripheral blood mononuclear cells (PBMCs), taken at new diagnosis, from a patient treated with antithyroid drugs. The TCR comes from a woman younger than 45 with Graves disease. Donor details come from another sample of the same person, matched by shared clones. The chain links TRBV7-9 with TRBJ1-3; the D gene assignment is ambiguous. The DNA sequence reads TGTGCCAGCAGCACGGGGTGGGGAAACACCATATATTTT. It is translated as CASSTGWGNTIYF. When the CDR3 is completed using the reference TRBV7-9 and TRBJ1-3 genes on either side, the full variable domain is DTGVSQNPRHKITKRGQNVTFRCDPISEHNRLYWYRQTLGQGPEFLTYFQNEAQLEKSRLLSDRFSAERPKGSFSTLEIQRTEQGDSAMYLCASSTGWGNTIYFGEGSWLTVV.